The clone carrying this T cell receptor (beta chain) was found many times. The antigen is undetermined. Preparation of the TCRbeta library involved a method that used unique molecular identifiers. TCRdb reanalysed the PCR reads using MiXCR and keeps one entry per CDR3 protein. The table includes hundreds of thousands of distinct CDR3 sequences, roughly 7.7% detected once. This entry comes from a study of T-cell reconstitution after alpha-beta-depleted transplantation in children. Study findings and constraints: TCRbeta diversity was high at day 60 in some patients (a result of surviving recipient T cells and thymic progenitors). T-cell numbers and diversity one year post-transplant derived largely from freshly generated T cells.

Material: PBMCs, mostly from graft donor cells, obtained 180 days after TCRalphabeta/CD19-depleted stem cell transplant. This receptor was obtained from a male patient under 18 who had a stem cell transplant for acute lymphoblastic leukemia, so the T cells may come from the graft donor.

Written as DNA, the CDR3 is TGTGCCAGCTCACCGTTCCTAGGGGAGACGAACACTGAAGCTTTCTTT. It specifies CASSPFLGETNTEAFF. This sequence joins TRBV18 and TRBJ1-1; perhaps TRBD1 as D (5 bases). The germline CDR1 and CDR2 sequences are KGHSH and LQKENI. Trimming pared 3 bases from V and 1 base from J, leaving 15 bases between. The CDR3 is made up of 16 amino acids.